The T cell receptor (beta chain) under discussion was sequenced for a study of T cells in Graves' hyperthyroidism and ophthalmopathy (dated by TCRdb to 2018 to 2020). For context, the study as a whole: A discovery cohort of about 100 patients, about 43 with Graves' ophthalmopathy and over 55 with stable Graves' hyperthyroidism, was used to find distinguishing TCR V-J signatures. Prospective prediction of ophthalmopathy was tested in an independent validation cohort consisting of about 20 hyperthyroidism patients and over 15 patients who later progressed to ophthalmopathy. The 85 to 100 discovery patients were divided at random into training and test sets in a 7:3 ratio. In addition, the study compared T-cell repertoires in thyroid tissue and in blood from six Graves' hyperthyroidism patients. Following sampling, methimazole starting at 30 mg daily was given to hyperthyroidism patients, and high-dose intravenous methylprednisolone was given to ophthalmopathy patients. The paper describes TCR Vbeta CDR3 sequencing of some 130 peripheral blood samples, made up of under 50 ophthalmopathy patients, roughly 75 hyperthyroidism patients and approximately 17 progressor patients. The paper as a whole reports these results and caveats: Ophthalmopathy was separated from stable hyperthyroidism by a 13 V-J signature model, with approximately 89% sensitivity and around 81% specificity obtained in cross-validation and 80%/75% obtained in testing. During validation, the model predicted progression to ophthalmopathy a median of approximately 7 months ahead of onset, with 60% to 71% sensitivity and about 72% specificity. Blood samples also contained most of the expanded thyroid clonotypes (frequency above 0.001), which suggests that blood repertoires may reflect thyroid immune responses. Sample size was not statistically predetermined, and blinding of investigators to group allocation was not performed.

Points on this clonotype: It has no known antigen specificity. Germline is not matched at one junction end, which may reflect a read error.

The CDR3 runs 17 amino acids, cysteine and phenylalanine included. The retained sequence is limited to the CDR3, 51 bases, with the frame set at the first base. CDR1 and CDR2, looked up from the germline V gene, are KGHDR and SFDVKD. A patient counted as having stable Graves' hyperthyroidism if no progression to ophthalmopathy occurred over 18 months of follow-up. Hyperthyroidism patients were newly diagnosed, with disease duration under 2 months, and aged 18 to 65 years. Patients with uncontrolled infections, other autoimmune diseases, pregnancy or lactation were excluded. Clinical symptoms, serum thyroxine and TRAb, thyroid ultrasound, and orbital computed tomography formed the basis for the diagnoses. Total RNA was extracted with Trizol reagent, and quality was checked on an Agilent 2100 Bioanalyzer. The TCR beta CDR3 regions were amplified from the RNA transcripts. The TCR CDR3 was subjected to a first round of RT-PCR using the HTBI primer set and the Qiagen OneStep RT-PCR kit. Libraries were constructed in a second round of multiplex PCR, after which size selection and purification were carried out. Sequencing of the libraries was done on an Illumina HiSeq2000 using paired-end 100 bp reads. The source study handled its data this way. Raw data were processed with SOAPnuke, discarding reads with adapters, uncalled bases, mean Phred below 15, or no exact constant-primer or identifier match. COPE v1.2.5 was used to merge high-quality paired reads, and clonotypes were defined as unique nucleotide sequences. Clonotypes were aligned to IMGT TRBV, TRBD and TRBJ reference segments using MiTCR v1.1. The analysis included only V-J combinations with a frequency above 0.0001, which together covered about 99% of the repertoires. A TCS score was defined as the ratio between F50 (clonal expansion) and ExV (chaos), using BLOSUM62-based TCRdist between CDR3 peptides within each V-J. Welch's t-statistics and random forest reduced just over 500 V-J features to some 14, which were used in a naive Bayes classifier (R e1071). TCRdb reanalyzed the raw reads on its own, using fastp at Q25 for trimming and MiXCR for clone calling, and kept in-frame beta chains. Every distinct CDR3 protein forms one entry, paired with its most common genes and DNA. What appears here as the V and J calls and clone size reflects TCRdb's work, not the paper's. Within this sample are some 510,000 distinct CDR3 sequences, with about 45% of them counted one time only. About 8.2% of the sample is in the top ten clones.

What was sequenced was peripheral blood or thyroid tissue (not recorded which). The V and J segments used are TRBV24-1 and TRBJ2-5; TRBD2 agrees with 14 junctional bases. The sequence came from a woman aged 18-35 years with Graves' hyperthyroidism. Donor details come from another sample of the same person, matched by shared clones. The CDR3 has the sequence CASSYRGLAGVGETQYF. The DNA sequence reads TGTGCCAGCAGTTACCGGGGACTAGCGGGAGTGGGTGAGACCCAGTACTTC.